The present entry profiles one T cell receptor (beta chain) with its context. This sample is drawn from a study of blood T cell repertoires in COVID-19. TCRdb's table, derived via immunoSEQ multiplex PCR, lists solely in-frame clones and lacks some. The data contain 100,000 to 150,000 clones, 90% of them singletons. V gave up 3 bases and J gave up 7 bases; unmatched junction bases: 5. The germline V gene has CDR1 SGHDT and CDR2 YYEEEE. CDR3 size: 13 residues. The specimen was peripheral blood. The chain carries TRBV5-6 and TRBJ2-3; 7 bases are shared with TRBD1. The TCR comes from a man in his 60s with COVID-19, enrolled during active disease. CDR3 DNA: TGTGCCAGCAGCTCCGACAGGGCGTATACGCAGTATTTT. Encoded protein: CASSSDRAYTQYF.